The clone carrying this T cell receptor beta chain was observed a handful of times. PCR employed 60 Vbeta and 13 Jbeta primers. As originally analysed: In a later analysis, some 10 million of approximately 81 million unique beta chains occurred in at least two donors. Method: immunoSEQ multiplex PCR; TCRdb's copy keeps in-frame clones and lacks some. V and J calls and clone size follow that table, whereas D and trimming were derived from the DNA. The sample includes 130,000 to 150,000 clones, 78% of them seen just once. The data belong to a study of cytomegalovirus exposure and HLA in healthy donors. The V gene's germline CDR1 is SNHLY and CDR2 FYNNEI. V was shortened by 3 bases and J by 6 bases, with 12 bases between the two germline ends. The CDR3 runs to 14 residues.

Sequencing was done on a sample of PBMCs. This sequence was found in a man aged 40-55 years in good health and CMV-seropositive. This chain connects TRBV2 to TRBJ1-5; D call uncertain. CDR3 in amino acids: CASSENAGSQPQHF. CDR3 DNA sequence: TGTGCCAGCAGTGAGAATGCAGGATCTCAGCCCCAGCATTTT.